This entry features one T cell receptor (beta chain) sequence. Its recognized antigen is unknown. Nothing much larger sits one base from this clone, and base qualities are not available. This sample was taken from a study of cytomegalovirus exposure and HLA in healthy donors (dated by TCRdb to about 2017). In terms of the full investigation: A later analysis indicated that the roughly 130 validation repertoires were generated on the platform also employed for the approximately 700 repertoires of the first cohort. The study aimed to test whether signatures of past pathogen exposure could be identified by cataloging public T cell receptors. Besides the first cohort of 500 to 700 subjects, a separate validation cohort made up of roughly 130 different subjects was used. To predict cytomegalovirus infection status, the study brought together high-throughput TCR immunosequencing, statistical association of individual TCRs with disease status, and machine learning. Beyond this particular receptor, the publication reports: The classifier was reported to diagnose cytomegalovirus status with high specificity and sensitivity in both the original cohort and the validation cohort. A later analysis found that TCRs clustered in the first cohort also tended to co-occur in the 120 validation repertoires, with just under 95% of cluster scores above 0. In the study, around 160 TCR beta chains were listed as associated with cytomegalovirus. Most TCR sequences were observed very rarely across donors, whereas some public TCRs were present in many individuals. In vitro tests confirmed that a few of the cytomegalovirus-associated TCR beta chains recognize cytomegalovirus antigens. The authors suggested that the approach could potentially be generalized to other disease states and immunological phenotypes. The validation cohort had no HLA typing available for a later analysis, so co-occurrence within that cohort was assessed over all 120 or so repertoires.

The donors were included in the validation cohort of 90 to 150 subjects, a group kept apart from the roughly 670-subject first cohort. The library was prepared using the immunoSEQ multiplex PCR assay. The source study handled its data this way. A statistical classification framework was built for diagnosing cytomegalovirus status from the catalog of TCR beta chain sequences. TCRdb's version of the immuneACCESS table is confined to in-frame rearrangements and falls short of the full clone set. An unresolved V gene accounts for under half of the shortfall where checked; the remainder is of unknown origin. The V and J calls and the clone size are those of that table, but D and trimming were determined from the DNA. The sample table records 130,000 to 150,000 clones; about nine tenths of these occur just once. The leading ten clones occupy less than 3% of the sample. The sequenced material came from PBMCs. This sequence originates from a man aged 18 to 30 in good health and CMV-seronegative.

The CDR3 in this case is CASSGGTGGEKLFF. Here is the DNA: TGTGCCAGTTCGGGCGGGACAGGGGGCGAAAAACTGTTTTTT. The chain is assembled from TRBV19 and TRBJ1-4; 12 middle bases align to TRBD1. After removal of 8 bases from V and 8 bases from J, the junction retains 6 bases not matched to a gene. The CDR3 spans 14 residues, from the cysteine through the phenylalanine. The retained sequence is limited to the CDR3, 42 bases, with the frame set at the first base. According to the germline V gene (reference sequence), CDR1 reads LNHDA and CDR2 reads SQIVND.